The 19 T cell receptor beta chains listed next were all sequenced from one sample in a study of post-analysis software for immune sequencing data. The study, taken as a whole, reports: Comparison of patients with controls showed about 5 TRBV segments more frequent in patients, TRBV5-6, TRBV5-1 and TRBV20-1 among them.

Carried by the TCR beta cDNA libraries were unique molecular identifiers. One entry per CDR3 protein, called by TCRdb with MiXCR from the PCR reads. The sample lists some 690,000 distinct CDR3 sequences, 55% to 60% seen once, with around 10% in the top ten. Antigens for these TCRs are unknown. The sequencing sample was made of blood. These receptors were collected from a girl aged 2-9 years with multiple sclerosis.

The rearrangement joins TRBV12-3 or TRBV12-4 to TRBJ1-1; D is unclear. CDR3 size: 14 residues. Trimming removed 2 bases at V and 7 bases at J, with 14 bases between. CDR3 loop: CASSLSLREGEAFF. CDR3 nucleotide sequence: TGTGCCAGCAGTTTATCCTTGAGGGAGGGTGAAGCTTTCTTT.

The V call is TRBV10-3, the J call TRBJ2-5, with 8 bases that match TRBD1. V was clipped by 7 bases and J by 4 bases; unmatched bases: 8. CDR1 is ENHRY and CDR2 is SYGVKD in the germline V gene. There are 14 residues in the CDR3. The CDR3 DNA reads as TGTGCCATCAATGGACAGGGACCCGGAGAGACCCAGTACTTC. Protein: CAINGQGPGETQYF.

The gene calls are TRBV29-1 and TRBJ1-1; D uncertain. Per the germline V gene, CDR1 is SQVTM and CDR2 is ANQGSEA. V was clipped by 6 bases and J by 8 bases, with 10 bases between them. The CDR3 is 10 amino acids. CDR3 in DNA: TGCAGCGTGGCGGAGTCAGAAGCTTTCTTT. Residues: CSVAESEAFF.

The V gene is TRBV5-1, the J gene TRBJ2-5, with 10 bases fitting TRBD2. Germline-derived CDR1 and CDR2 are SGHRS and YFSETQ. The CDR3 extends over 19 amino acids. With V trimmed by 2 bases and J by 1 base, 14 bases remained unmatched. The CDR3 spells CASSFYGTSASGGQETQYF. In nucleotides, the CDR3 is TGCGCCAGCAGCTTTTATGGAACGTCGGCTAGCGGGGGCCAAGAGACCCAGTACTTC.

The V call is TRBV14, the J call TRBJ2-7; D gene ambiguous. The end of the DNA fits TRBJ2-5 better, so the J call may be wrong. Per germline, CDR1 SGHDN and CDR2 FVKESK. The CDR3 length is 16 residues. The CDR3: CASSQGVVRTWKTQYF. CDR3 DNA: TGTGCCAGCAGCCAAGGAGTTGTCCGGACCTGGAAGACCCAGTACTTC.

This clonotype was observed a handful of times. The V call is TRBV29-1, the J call TRBJ2-5; D gene ambiguous. The CDR3 contains 13 residues. Deletions cut 4 bases from V and 2 bases from J, with 11 bases between. Per the germline V gene, CDR1 is SQVTM and CDR2 is ANQGSEA. Written as DNA, the CDR3 is TGCAGCGTTGGGCTCCGCCTTCAAGAGACCCAGTACTTC. This codes for CSVGLRLQETQYF.

This chain joins TRBV6-4 and TRBJ2-3, with 8 bases matching TRBD2. With V trimmed by 0 bases and J by 11 bases, 4 bases remained unmatched. The CDR3 contains 13 residues. Germline V lookup: CDR1 MRHNA, CDR2 SNTAGT. DNA of the CDR3: TGTGCCAGCAGTGACTCCCTGAGCGGGGGGCAGTATTTT. The encoded protein is CASSDSLSGGQYF.

This clonotype came up a few times. The chain uses TRBV7-2 and TRBJ2-3; D is undetermined. V was shortened by 6 bases and J by 4 bases, with 8 bases between the two germline ends. This CDR3 is 12 amino acids long. Germline V lookup: CDR1 SGHTA, CDR2 FQGNSA. The CDR3 DNA reads TGTGCCAGCAGAGACGGCCCAGATACGCAGTATTTT. Protein product: CASRDGPDTQYF.

The chain has TRBV5-1 and TRBJ2-7; 7 nucleotides align to TRBD1. The germline CDR1 and CDR2 sequences are SGHRS and YFSETQ. CDR3 length equals 16 residues. V dropped 0 bases and J dropped 0; count of bases not matched to a gene: 6. CDR3 sequence reads: CASSLGTDRDSYEQYF. In nucleotides, the CDR3 is TGCGCCAGCAGCTTGGGGACCGACAGGGACTCCTACGAGCAGTACTTC.

The gene calls are TRBV12-3 or TRBV12-4 and TRBJ2-6; 7 bases map to TRBD1. V lost 6 bases to trimming and J lost 4 bases; unmatched junction nucleotides: 3. The CDR3 loop spans 14 amino acids. CDR3 in DNA: TGTGCCAGCAGAAGGGGGCTCGGGGCCAACGTCCTGACTTTC. It specifies CASRRGLGANVLTF.

This clonotype was counted only a few times. The V call is TRBV20-1, the J call TRBJ2-3; D is unclear. The CDR3 extends over 13 amino acids. Germline lookup yields CDR1 DFQATT and CDR2 SNEGSKA (reference sequence). The ends were cut back, 3 bases at V and 2 bases at J, with 9 bases in the middle. CDR3 nucleotides: TGCAGTGCTAGGATAGAGACCACAGATACGCAGTATTTT. Translation gives CSARIETTDTQYF.

This clonotype was recorded a few times. The chain is built from TRBV11-2 and TRBJ1-5; D not certain. This CDR3 region has 13 residues. Looked up from germline, CDR1 is SGHAT and CDR2 is FQNNGV. With 2 bases removed from V and 7 bases from J, the gap between germline ends came to 9 bases. The CDR3, as DNA: TGTGCCAGCAGCTTAAAAAGGGAGCAGCCCCAGCATTTT. Residues: CASSLKREQPQHF.

This clonotype was seen only a few times. The V and J genes are TRBV5-1 and TRBJ2-2; 11 bases fit TRBD2. J lost 5 bases, V lost 6 bases, and 12 bases had no gene match. From germline, CDR1 is SGHRS and CDR2 YFSETQ. CDR3 length: 17 residues. The CDR3 is CASNSSPTSGETGELFF. The DNA for the CDR3 is TGCGCCAGCAACTCATCTCCGACTAGCGGGGAGACCGGGGAGCTGTTTTTT.

This chain uses TRBV6-1 with TRBJ1-6; possible D gene TRBD1, 6 bases. CDR3 length: 14 amino acids. Trimming pared 7 bases from V and 8 bases from J, leaving 15 bases between. Germline V gene sequence: CDR1 MNHNS, CDR2 SASEGT. CDR3 region: CASNHRQADSPLHF. In DNA, the CDR3 is TGTGCCAGCAACCACCGACAGGCTGATTCACCCCTCCACTTT.

The chain carries TRBV3-1 and TRBJ1-1; TRBD1 aligns across 11 bases. The V gene's germline CDR1 is LGHDT and CDR2 YNNKEL (reference sequence). V shed 3 bases and J 5 bases; nucleotides not matched to a gene: 11. This CDR3 region has 17 residues. The DNA for the CDR3 is TGTGCCAGCAGCCACGAAGGACAGGGGGCATTGGTAACTGAAGCTTTCTTT. This translates into CASSHEGQGALVTEAFF.

The rearrangement joins TRBV5-1 to TRBJ1-2; 9 positions match TRBD1. V lost 4 bases and J lost 3; bases outside the gene matches: 4. The CDR3 runs to 14 residues. Germline V lookup: CDR1 SGHRS, CDR2 YFSETQ. CDR3: CASSQQGADYGYTF. CDR3 in DNA: TGCGCCAGCAGCCAACAGGGGGCAGACTATGGCTACACCTTC.

The rearrangement uses TRBV5-1 and TRBJ2-1; 9 nucleotides match TRBD1. J was trimmed by 9 bases and V by 0 bases; bases with no gene match: 10. CDR3 length: 16 amino acids. CDR1 and CDR2 (germline): SGHRS, YFSETQ. As DNA, the CDR3 is TGCGCCAGCAGCTTGGCGGGGGCCGGGACAGGGAGTGAGCAGTTCTTC. This sequence encodes CASSLAGAGTGSEQFF.

This chain joins TRBV10-3 and TRBJ2-5; no clear D. V gave up 3 bases and J gave up 3 bases, with 8 bases separating them. Germline CDR1 and CDR2: ENHRY and SYGVKD. The CDR3 loop spans 13 amino acids. As DNA, the CDR3 is TGTGCCATCAGTGATGTGGGGAAAGAGACCCAGTACTTC. This codes for CAISDVGKETQYF.

This clonotype was found a few times. This chain joins TRBV25-1 and TRBJ2-1; the D gene is possibly TRBD1 (5 bases). Per the germline V gene, CDR1 is MGHDK and CDR2 is SYGVNS. V was pared by 4 bases and J by 4 bases, with 17 bases between. The CDR3 consists of 16 residues. The CDR3 is CASSGRRVSGYNEQFF. The CDR3 DNA follows: TGTGCCAGCAGTGGACGCAGGGTGAGTGGGTACAATGAGCAGTTCTTC.